The clone carrying this T cell receptor beta chain was counted between two and nine times. The data originate from a study of spatial heterogeneity in lung cancer. TCRdb recomputed calls from the 5' RACE reads with MiXCR, one row per CDR3 protein. The profile shows over 70,000 distinct CDR3 sequences, less than 9.5% of them singletons. This CDR3 has 16 amino acids. The J segment lost 2 bases and the V segment lost 4 bases, leaving 8 bases of the junction unmatched. The germline CDR1 and CDR2 sequences are SGHRS and YFSETQ. Time point reported: blood at routine non-recurrence follow-up after resection. The authors sequenced whole RNA from tumor, nontumor lung or frozen PBMC without sorting.

The V call is TRBV5-1, the J call TRBJ2-2, with TRBD1 matching over 7 bases. This receptor was obtained from a female donor with early-stage non-small cell lung cancer. The sequenced sample was PBMCs, obtained at follow-up. Here the CDR3 DNA reads TGCGCCAGCAGCCCTAGACAGGGCACCAACACCGGGGAGCTGTTTTTT. Translated: CASSPRQGTNTGELFF.